This T cell receptor (beta chain) was sequenced for a study of OX40 agonist ivuxolimab in advanced cancers. Across the study: Those enrolled were 82.7% male, with a mean age of about 66 years and ages from roughly 20 to 90.

This CDR3 is built from 12 residues. Germline-derived CDR1 and CDR2 are LGHNT and FRNRAP. Trimming left V 2 bases short and J 6 bases short, with 8 bases between. The repertoire was sequenced with immunoSEQ multiplex PCR; TCRdb's copy has only in-frame clones and lacks some. The top ten hold over 10% of the sample, which has roughly 72,000 clones, approximately 89% seen once. The receptor was isolated from an adult with an advanced solid tumor such as melanoma, head and neck, liver or kidney cancer. The rearrangement joins TRBV12-5 to TRBJ2-7; D is unclear. Material: CD4+ or CD8+ T cells sorted from blood, obtained in a trial of the OX40 agonist ivuxolimab. As DNA, the CDR3 is TGTGCTAGTGGTTTGTCCCCAGCCGAGCAGTACTTC. Its protein product is CASGLSPAEQYF.